The 16 T cell receptor beta chains reported below all come from one sample, sequenced in a study of identical twins. TCRdb processed the 5' RACE reads anew with MiXCR; each CDR3 protein has one entry. Of about 240,000 distinct CDR3 sequences in the sample, roughly an eighth were seen once. This sample also appeared in a second study, on yellow fever vaccine responses in identical twins.

Sample: memory (CD45RO+) T cells sorted from blood. These receptors were taken from a woman aged 18 to 35 in good health.

This clonotype appeared many times. The V gene is TRBV12-3 or TRBV12-4, the J gene TRBJ2-3; TRBD2 is a possible D gene (6 bases). The CDR3 covers 15 residues. With 5 bases removed from V and 1 base from J, the gap between germline ends came to 13 bases. For the CDR3, the DNA is TGTGCCAGCAGTCCTGCCCGCGGGGGCACAGATACGCAGTATTTT. Protein product: CASSPARGGTDTQYF.

This chain connects TRBV20-1 to TRBJ2-4; D unclear. Germline V gene sequence: CDR1 DFQATT, CDR2 SNEGSKA (reference sequence). The CDR3 has 14 residues. V lost 5 bases to trimming and J lost 1 base, with 12 bases between them. CDR3 sequence: CSAVETFAKNIQYF. The CDR3 coding sequence is TGCAGTGCTGTAGAAACCTTCGCCAAAAACATTCAGTACTTC.

The gene calls are TRBV11-3 and TRBJ2-1, with a weak D call TRBD2 (5 bases). Germline V lookup: CDR1 SGHNT, CDR2 YENEEA. This CDR3 has 13 residues. Deletions cut 5 bases from V and 9 bases from J, with 14 bases between. The CDR3 DNA follows: TGTGCCAGCAGCCCCACACTAGGTGGTGAGCAGTTCTTC. It translates to CASSPTLGGEQFF.

This clonotype was picked up a small number of times. The gene calls are TRBV6-1 and TRBJ2-5, with a tentative D call TRBD2 (5 bases). V lost 1 base to trimming and J lost 4 bases, with 10 bases between them. Germline CDR1 MNHNS, CDR2 SASEGT. The CDR3 is 14 amino acids. The CDR3, as DNA: TGTGCCAGCAGTGAAGGGTCAGCGGTAGAGACCCAGTACTTC. Translation gives CASSEGSAVETQYF.

This clonotype was counted many times. The chain combines TRBV29-1 with TRBJ2-7, with TRBD1 matching 10 bases. The CDR3 sequence is 13 residues long. Trimming at V came to 6 bases and at J to 2 bases, leaving 4 bases not matched to a gene. Germline V CDR1 and CDR2: SQVTM, ANQGSEA. CDR3 nucleotides: TGCAGCGTGGGACAGGGGACGCCCTACGAGCAGTACTTC. It is translated as CSVGQGTPYEQYF.

This clonotype was recorded at least ten times. The rearrangement uses TRBV7-2 and TRBJ2-7, with D unclear. Germline V gene data show CDR1 as SGHTA and CDR2 as FQGNSA. The CDR3 contains 12 residues. V was cut by 1 base and J by 4 bases, with 5 bases left in between. The CDR3 here is CASSLVAYEQYF. For the CDR3, the DNA is TGTGCCAGCAGCTTAGTTGCGTACGAGCAGTACTTC.

This rearrangement joins TRBV20-1 to TRBJ2-1; a weak D match, TRBD1 (5 bases). The CDR3 is 15 residues long. The V gene lost 2 bases and the J gene lost 0 bases, with 11 bases spanning the gap. The germline V gene encodes CDR1 DFQATT and CDR2 SNEGSKA (reference sequence). DNA for the CDR3: TGCAGTGCTAGAATGGGGCTAGGCTCCTACAATGAGCAGTTCTTC. Translating it yields CSARMGLGSYNEQFF.

The chain employs TRBV20-1 and TRBJ2-2; D gene uncertain. The CDR3 runs to 13 residues. The V end lost 1 base, the J end lost 6 bases, and 9 bases lay between the germline ends. CDR1 is DFQATT, CDR2 SNEGSKA, per germline (reference sequence). CDR3 sequence reads: CSARGGFSGELFF. The CDR3 nucleotides read TGCAGTGCTAGAGGGGGATTCTCCGGGGAGCTGTTTTTT.

This rearrangement joins TRBV3-1 to TRBJ2-7; maybe TRBD2 (5 bases). Germline-derived CDR1 and CDR2 are LGHDT and YNNKEL (reference sequence). The CDR3 consists of 11 residues. V was pared by 5 bases and J by 6 bases, with 8 bases between. The CDR3 sequence: CASSDGGEQYF. For the CDR3, the DNA is TGTGCCAGCAGCGATGGAGGCGAGCAGTACTTC.

This clonotype showed up just a few times. The chain recombines TRBV5-5 with TRBJ2-3; the match to TRBD2 covers 9 bases. The CDR3 loop spans 17 amino acids. Germline V lookup: CDR1 SGHKS, CDR2 YYEKEE (reference sequence). With 0 bases clipped from V and 4 bases from J, the junction kept 9 bases outside the gene matches. The CDR3, as DNA: TGTGCCAGCAGCTTGGCCGCGGGGGGGAGTAGGTCAGATACGCAGTATTTT. Amino acid sequence: CASSLAAGGSRSDTQYF. The full variable domain, in which reference TRBV5-5 and TRBJ2-3 provide the parts outside the CDR3, is DAGVTQSPTHLIKTRGQQVTLRCSPISGHKSVSWYQQVLGQGPQFIFQYYEKEERGRGNFPDRFSARQFPNYSSELNVNALLLGDSALYLCASSLAAGGSRSDTQYFGPGTRLTVL.

This clonotype has a count of ten or more. V gene TRBV20-1 combines with J gene TRBJ2-5; unclear D gene. Trimming removed 6 bases from V and 5 bases from J, with 7 bases in between. From germline, CDR1 is DFQATT and CDR2 SNEGSKA (reference sequence). CDR3 length: 10 residues. CDR3 loop: CSALYETQYF. For the CDR3, the DNA is TGCAGTGCCCTCTATGAGACCCAGTACTTC.

A few counts support this clonotype. This chain links TRBV7-2 with TRBJ2-3; D ambiguous. V was shortened by 1 base and J by 4 bases, with 12 bases between the two germline ends. Per germline, CDR1 SGHTA and CDR2 FQGNSA. CDR3 length: 15 amino acids. The chain's CDR3 is CASSLGLNRADTQYF. The DNA for the CDR3 is TGTGCCAGCAGCTTAGGGTTGAATCGGGCAGATACGCAGTATTTT.

This clonotype was seen more than once but under ten times. J is TRBJ2-7 and V is TRBV9, with 7 bases fitting TRBD2. This CDR3 region has 15 residues. V dropped 0 bases and J dropped 0; count of bases not matched to a gene: 3. The germline CDR1 and CDR2 sequences are SGDLS and YYNGEE. CDR3 nucleotides: TGTGCCAGCAGCGTAGCTAGCGGAGACTCCTACGAGCAGTACTTC. Protein product: CASSVASGDSYEQYF.

This clonotype came up a few times. This chain uses TRBV5-1 with TRBJ1-3; 9 bases map to TRBD1. Germline V gives CDR1 SGHRS, CDR2 YFSETQ. The CDR3 is 16 amino acids. V lost 4 bases and J lost 2; bases outside the gene matches: 7. CDR3 protein: CASSPGRDRAGNTIYF. The CDR3 DNA reads TGCGCCAGCAGCCCGGGCCGGGACAGGGCTGGAAACACCATATATTTT.

The J gene is TRBJ1-4, the V gene TRBV3-1; D not resolved. The V gene lost 1 base and the J gene lost 6 bases, with 12 bases spanning the gap. The CDR3 is made up of 15 amino acids. Germline CDR1 reads LGHDT; CDR2 reads YNNKEL (reference sequence). The CDR3 reads CASSQVPGSHEKLFF. Here the CDR3 DNA reads TGTGCCAGCAGCCAAGTCCCGGGATCCCATGAAAAACTGTTTTTT.

This clonotype was seen repeatedly, ten times or more. The chain carries TRBV2 and TRBJ2-3; D gene ambiguous. Between the trimmed V and J ends, which lost 1 base and 0 bases, there was a span of 8 bases. Looked up from germline, CDR1 is SNHLY and CDR2 is FYNNEI. This CDR3 contains 15 residues. For the CDR3, the DNA is TGTGCCAGCAGTGAAGTACTGACTAGCACAGATACGCAGTATTTT. Translation gives CASSEVLTSTDTQYF.